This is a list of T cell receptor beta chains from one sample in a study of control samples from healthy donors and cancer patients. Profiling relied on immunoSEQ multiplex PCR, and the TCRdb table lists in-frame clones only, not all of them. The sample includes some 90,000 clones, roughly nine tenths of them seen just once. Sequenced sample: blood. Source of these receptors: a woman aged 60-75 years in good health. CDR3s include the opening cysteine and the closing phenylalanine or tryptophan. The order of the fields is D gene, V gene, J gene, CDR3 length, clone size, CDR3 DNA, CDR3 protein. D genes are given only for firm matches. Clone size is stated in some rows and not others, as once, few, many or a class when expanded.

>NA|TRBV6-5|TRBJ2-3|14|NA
TGTGCCAGCAAAATACAGGCGAACACAGATACGCAGTATTTT
CASKIQANTDTQYF
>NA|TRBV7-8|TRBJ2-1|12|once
TGTGCCAGCAGCACGATAGACAGTGCGCAGTTCTTC
CASSTIDSAQFF
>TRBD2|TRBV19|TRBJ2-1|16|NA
TGTGCCAGTAGTATAACTAGCGGGAGATCCTACAATGAGCAGTTCTTC
CASSITSGRSYNEQFF
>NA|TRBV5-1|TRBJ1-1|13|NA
TGCGCCAGCAGCTTGGAGACGAGCACTGAAGCTTTCTTT
CASSLETSTEAFF
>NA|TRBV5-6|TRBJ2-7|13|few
TGTGCCAGCAGCCGAACAGGGCGCCACGAGCAGTACTTC
CASSRTGRHEQYF
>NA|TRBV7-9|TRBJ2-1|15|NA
TGTGCCAGCAGCTGGGCCGAGGTGGGCTACAATGAGCAGTTCTTC
CASSWAEVGYNEQFF
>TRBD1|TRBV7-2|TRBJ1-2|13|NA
TGTGCCAGCAGCTACGACAGGGGTGGAGGCTACACCTTC
CASSYDRGGGYTF
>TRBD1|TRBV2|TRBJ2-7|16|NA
TGTGCCAGCAGTATGAGCCGACAGGGGGCGCGGTACGAGCAGTACTTC
CASSMSRQGARYEQYF
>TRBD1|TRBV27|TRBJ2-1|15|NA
TGTGCCAGCAGTGGATCCGGGACAGGGGGCGCGGGTCAGTTCTTC
CASSGSGTGGAGQFF
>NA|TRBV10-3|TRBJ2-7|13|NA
TGTGCCATCAAAGCAGCCCGGACCTACGAGCAGTACTTC
CAIKAARTYEQYF
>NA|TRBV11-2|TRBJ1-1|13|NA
TGTGCCAGCAGCTTAGTCCAAGACACTGAAGCTTTCTTT
CASSLVQDTEAFF
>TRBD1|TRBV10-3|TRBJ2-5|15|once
TGTGCCACGGCGCCTGGACAGGGGATTAAAGAGACCCAGTACTTC
CATAPGQGIKETQYF
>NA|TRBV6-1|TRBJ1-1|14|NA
TGTGCCAGCAGTGAACGTGCGGGAGTGGTTGAAGCTTTCTTT
CASSERAGVVEAFF
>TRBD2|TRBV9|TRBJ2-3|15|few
TGTGCCAGCAGCGTAGCCTCCCTAGCGGGTAATACGCAGTATTTT
CASSVASLAGNTQYF
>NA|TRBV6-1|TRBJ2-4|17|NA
TGTGCCAGCAGTGAAAGGTTATACGGAGGGACCAAAAACATTCAGTACTTC
CASSERLYGGTKNIQYF
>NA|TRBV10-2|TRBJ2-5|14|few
TGCGCCAGCAGTTGGCGGGGTGAAGGAGAGACCCAGTACTTC
CASSWRGEGETQYF
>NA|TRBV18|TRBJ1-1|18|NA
TGTGCCAGCTCACCACAACTACAGGGCATTTCGATGAACACTGAAGCTTTCTTT
CASSPQLQGISMNTEAFF
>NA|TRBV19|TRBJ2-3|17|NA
TGTGCCAGTAGTTCAACGAAGGGGGGGAGGAGCACAGATACGCAGTATTTT
CASSSTKGGRSTDTQYF
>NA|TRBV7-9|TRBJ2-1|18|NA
TGTGCCAGCAGCTTAGGGTTTGGGTTGGGGGGAGTGGTCAATGAGCAGTTCTTC
CASSLGFGLGGVVNEQFF
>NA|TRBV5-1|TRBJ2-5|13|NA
TGCGCCAGCAGCTTACTATCCCGGGAGACCCAGTACTTC
CASSLLSRETQYF
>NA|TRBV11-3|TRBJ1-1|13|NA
TGTGCCAGCAGCTCCCCCCGGCGCAAGGGAGCTTTCTTT
CASSSPRRKGAFF
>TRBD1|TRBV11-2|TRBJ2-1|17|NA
TGTGCCAGCAGCTTAGTCGCAGGGGGCCTCCTTTACAATGAGCAGTTCTTC
CASSLVAGGLLYNEQFF
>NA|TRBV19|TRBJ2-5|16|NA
TGTGCCAGTAGTCTCCGAGGAGGGGTGGCCCAAGAGACCCAGTACTTC
CASSLRGGVAQETQYF
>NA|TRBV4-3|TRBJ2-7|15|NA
TGCGCCAGCAGCCAAGGTTGGGGGGAAGGCTACGAGCAGTACTTC
CASSQGWGEGYEQYF
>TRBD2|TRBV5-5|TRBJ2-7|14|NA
TGTGCCAGCAGCTCTAGCGGGGGATCCTACGAGCAGTACTTC
CASSSSGGSYEQYF
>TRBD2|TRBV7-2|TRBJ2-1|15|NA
TGTGCCAGCAGCACGGGACTAGGGGCACAATATGAGCAGTTCTTC
CASSTGLGAQYEQFF
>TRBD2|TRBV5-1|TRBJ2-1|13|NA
TGCGCCAGCAGAGGAGCGGGACCCAATGAGCAGTTCTTC
CASRGAGPNEQFF
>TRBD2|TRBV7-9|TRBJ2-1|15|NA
TGTGCCAGCAGCCCCCTTTGGCGGGAGTACAATGAGCAGTTCTTC
CASSPLWREYNEQFF
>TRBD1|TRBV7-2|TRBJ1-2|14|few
TGTGCCAGCAGCTTAGGGGACAGTCTTGGTGGCTACACCTTC
CASSLGDSLGGYTF
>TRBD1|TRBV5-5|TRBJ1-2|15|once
TGTGCCAGCAGCAACTACCTACAGGGGGCGCGTGGCTACACCTTC
CASSNYLQGARGYTF
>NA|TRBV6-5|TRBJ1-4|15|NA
TGTGCCAGCAGTTACTCGGGGCAGGATAATGAAAAACTGTTTTTT
CASSYSGQDNEKLFF
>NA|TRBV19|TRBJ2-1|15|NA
TGTGCCAGTAGTATAGATCAGGGCTCCTACAATGAGCAGTTCTTC
CASSIDQGSYNEQFF
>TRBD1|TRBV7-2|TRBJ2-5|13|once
TGTGCCAGCAGCGACAGGGGCGGAGAGACCCAGTACTTC
CASSDRGGETQYF
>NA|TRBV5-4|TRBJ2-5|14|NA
TGTGCCAGCAGCACACAACTAGAGAGGGAGACCCAGTACTTC
CASSTQLERETQYF
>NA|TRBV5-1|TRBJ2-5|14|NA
TGCGCCAGCAGCTTGTTCTGGGGATCAGAGACCCAGTACTTC
CASSLFWGSETQYF
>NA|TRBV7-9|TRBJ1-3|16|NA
TGTGCCAGCAGCTTTTCAACAGGGTTAACTGGAAACACCATATATTTT
CASSFSTGLTGNTIYF
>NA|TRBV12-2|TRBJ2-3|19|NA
TGTGCAAGTCGCTCCAACCACGGCCACCTTCCCCGGGCTTCAGATACGCAGTATTTT
CASRSNHGHLPRASDTQYF
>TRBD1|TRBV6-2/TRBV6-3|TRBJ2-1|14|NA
TGTGCCAGCAGTTTCCGGGACAGCGTCAATGAGCAGTTCTTC
CASSFRDSVNEQFF
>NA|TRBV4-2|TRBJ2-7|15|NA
TGTGCCAGCAGCCAAGAACCCGGAGGAGTGGGGGAGCAGTACTTC
CASSQEPGGVGEQYF
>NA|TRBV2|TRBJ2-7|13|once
TGTGCCAGCAGTGAAGATTCCGGAGGCGAGCAGTACTTC
CASSEDSGGEQYF
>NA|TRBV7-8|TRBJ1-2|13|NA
TGTGCCAGCAGCACCGACAGGAACTATGGCTACACCTTC
CASSTDRNYGYTF
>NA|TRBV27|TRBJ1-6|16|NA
TGTGCCAGCAGTTTATCGGGCGGCCAATATAATTCACCCCTCCACTTT
CASSLSGGQYNSPLHF
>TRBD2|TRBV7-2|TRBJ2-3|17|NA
TGTGCCAGCAGCTCCCTAGCGGGACGGGGGTGGACAGATACGCAGTATTTT
CASSSLAGRGWTDTQYF
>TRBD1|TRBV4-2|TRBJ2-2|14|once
TGTGCCAGCAGCCAAGGACAGGGGACCGGGGAGCTGTTTTTT
CASSQGQGTGELFF
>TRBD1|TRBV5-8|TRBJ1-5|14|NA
TGTGCCAGCAGGCCGGACAGGGGCAATCAGCCCCAGCATTTT
CASRPDRGNQPQHF
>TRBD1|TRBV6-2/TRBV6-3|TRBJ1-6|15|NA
TGTGCCAGCAGCCAAGCGGCAGGGGGGAATTCACCCCTCCACTTT
CASSQAAGGNSPLHF
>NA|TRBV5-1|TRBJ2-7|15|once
TGCGCCAGCAGCTTGGCAACAGGGCCCTCCTACGAGCAGTACTTC
CASSLATGPSYEQYF
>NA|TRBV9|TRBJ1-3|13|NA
TGTGCCAGCAGCACCTATAAGGGAAACACCATATATTTT
CASSTYKGNTIYF
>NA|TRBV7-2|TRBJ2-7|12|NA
TGTGCCAGCAGCTTATGGGGGAACGAGCAGTACTTC
CASSLWGNEQYF
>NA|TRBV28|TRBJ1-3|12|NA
TGTGCCAGCACCACGGGGGGAAACACCATATATTTT
CASTTGGNTIYF